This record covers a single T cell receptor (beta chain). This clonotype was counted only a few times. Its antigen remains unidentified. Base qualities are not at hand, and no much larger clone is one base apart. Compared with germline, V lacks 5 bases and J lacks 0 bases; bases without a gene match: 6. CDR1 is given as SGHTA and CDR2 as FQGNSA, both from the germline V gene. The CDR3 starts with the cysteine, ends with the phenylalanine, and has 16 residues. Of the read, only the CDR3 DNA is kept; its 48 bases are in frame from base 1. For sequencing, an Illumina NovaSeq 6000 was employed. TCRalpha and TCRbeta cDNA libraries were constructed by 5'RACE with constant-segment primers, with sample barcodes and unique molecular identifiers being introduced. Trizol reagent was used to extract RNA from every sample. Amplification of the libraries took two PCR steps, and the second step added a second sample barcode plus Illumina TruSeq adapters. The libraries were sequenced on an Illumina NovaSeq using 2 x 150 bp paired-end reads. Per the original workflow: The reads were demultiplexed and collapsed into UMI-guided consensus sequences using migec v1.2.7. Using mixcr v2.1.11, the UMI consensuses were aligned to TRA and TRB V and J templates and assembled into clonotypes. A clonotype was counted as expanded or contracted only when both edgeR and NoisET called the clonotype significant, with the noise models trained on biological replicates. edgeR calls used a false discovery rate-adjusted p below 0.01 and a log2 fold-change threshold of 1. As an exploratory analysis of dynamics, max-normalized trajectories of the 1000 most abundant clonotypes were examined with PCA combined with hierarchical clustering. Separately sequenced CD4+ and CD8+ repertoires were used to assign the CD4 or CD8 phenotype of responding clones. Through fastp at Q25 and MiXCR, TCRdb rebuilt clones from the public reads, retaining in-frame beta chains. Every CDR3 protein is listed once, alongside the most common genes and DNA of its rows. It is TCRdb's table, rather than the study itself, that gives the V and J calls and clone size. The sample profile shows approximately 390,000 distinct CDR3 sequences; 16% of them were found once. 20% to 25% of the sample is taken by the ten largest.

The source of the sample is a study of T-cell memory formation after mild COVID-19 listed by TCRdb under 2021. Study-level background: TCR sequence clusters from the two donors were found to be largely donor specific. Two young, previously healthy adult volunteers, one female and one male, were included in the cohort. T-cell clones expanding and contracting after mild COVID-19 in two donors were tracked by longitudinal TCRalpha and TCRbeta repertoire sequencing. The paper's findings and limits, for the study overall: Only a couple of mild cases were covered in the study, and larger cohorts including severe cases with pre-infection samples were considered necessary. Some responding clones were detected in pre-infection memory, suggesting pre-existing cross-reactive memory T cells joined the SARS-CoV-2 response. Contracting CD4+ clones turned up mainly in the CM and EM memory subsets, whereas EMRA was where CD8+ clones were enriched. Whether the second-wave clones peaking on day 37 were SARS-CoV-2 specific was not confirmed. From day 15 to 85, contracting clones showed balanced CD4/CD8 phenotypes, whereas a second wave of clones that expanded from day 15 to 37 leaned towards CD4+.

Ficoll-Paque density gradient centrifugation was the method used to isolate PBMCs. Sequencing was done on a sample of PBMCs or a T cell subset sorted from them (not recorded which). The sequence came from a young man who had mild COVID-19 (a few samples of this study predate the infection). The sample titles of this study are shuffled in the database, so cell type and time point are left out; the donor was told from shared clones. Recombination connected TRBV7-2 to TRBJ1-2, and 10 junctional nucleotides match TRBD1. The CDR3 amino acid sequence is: CASSPTGGFANYGYTF. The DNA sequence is TGTGCCAGCAGCCCGACAGGGGGCTTCGCTAACTATGGCTACACCTTC. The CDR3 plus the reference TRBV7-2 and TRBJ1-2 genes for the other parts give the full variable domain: GAGVSQSPSNKVTEKGKDVELRCDPISGHTALYWYRQSLGQGLEFLIYFQGNSAPDKSGLPSDRFSAERTGGSVSTLTIQRTQQEDSAVYLCASSPTGGFANYGYTFGSGTRLTVV.